The 16 T cell receptor beta chains presented below share a single source sample, sequenced in a study of T cells in localized non-small cell lung cancer. Using immunoSEQ multiplex PCR, the repertoire was profiled, and TCRdb retains in-frame clones only, with some absent. The profile shows fewer than 35,000 clones, more than 75% of them singletons. Sequenced here: peripheral blood, sampled before any cancer treatment. These TCRs come from a male donor at least 60 years old with stage III lung adenocarcinoma.

The chain links TRBV28 to TRBJ2-3, with 12 bases aligning to TRBD1. With 4 bases clipped from V and 2 bases from J, the junction kept 4 bases outside the gene matches. CDR1 is MDHEN and CDR2 is SYDVKM in the germline V gene. The CDR3 consists of 16 residues. Here the CDR3 DNA reads TGTGCCAGCAGTTCCCCGGGACAGGGGGCCACAGATACGCAGTATTTT. Protein: CASSSPGQGATDTQYF.

This clone appeared once. The chain couples TRBV6-5 to TRBJ2-7, with TRBD2 matching 13 bases. Per germline, CDR1 MNHEY and CDR2 SVGAGI. The CDR3 has 11 amino acids. With V trimmed by 10 bases and J by 13 bases, 7 bases remained unmatched. CDR3 sequence reads: CATRLAGGYYF. DNA for the CDR3: TGTGCCACCAGACTAGCGGGAGGTTATTACTTC.

The V and J genes are TRBV11-2 and TRBJ1-1; 7 bases are a match to TRBD1. This CDR3 spans 19 amino acids. Germline V lookup: CDR1 SGHAT, CDR2 FQNNGV. The J segment lost 0 bases and the V segment lost 5 bases, leaving 18 bases of the junction unmatched. CDR3 bases: TGTGCCAGCAGCCACACCCGGACAGGAAAGAAGGAAGTGAACACTGAAGCTTTCTTT. Translation: CASSHTRTGKKEVNTEAFF.

The chain employs TRBV15 and TRBJ2-5; a weak D match, TRBD1 (6 bases). Germline V gene lookup returns CDR1 LNHNV and CDR2 YYDKDF (reference sequence). The CDR3 is 14 residues long. Between the trimmed V and J ends, which lost 5 bases and 5 bases, there was a span of 15 bases. The CDR3 DNA sequence: TGTGCCACCAGCCCGCTAGGGGGATGGGAGACCCAGTACTTC. Amino acid sequence: CATSPLGGWETQYF.

The V call is TRBV30, the J call TRBJ1-2; weak D call: TRBD1 (6 bases). Looked up from germline, CDR1 is GTSNPN and CDR2 is SVGIG (reference sequence). V lost 8 bases, J lost 8 bases, and 12 bases lay in between. The CDR3 has 10 amino acids. The CDR3 DNA is TGTGCCCTGGATCAGGGGGGCTACACCTTC. Translating gives CALDQGGYTF.

The V call is TRBV2, the J call TRBJ1-4; tentative D call: TRBD1 (5 bases). CDR1 is SNHLY and CDR2 is FYNNEI in the germline V gene. The V and J ends lost 4 bases and 4 bases respectively, with 10 bases between them. CDR3 length: 14 residues. The CDR3 nucleotides read TGTGCCAGCAGTGCGGGCAGGGTTAATGAAAAACTGTTTTTT. Encoded protein: CASSAGRVNEKLFF.

This sequence joins TRBV28 and TRBJ2-3, with 8 bases identical to TRBD2. The CDR3 is 15 amino acids. CDR1 is MDHEN, CDR2 SYDVKM, per germline. The J segment lost 1 base and the V segment lost 8 bases, leaving 8 bases of the junction unmatched. CDR3 nucleotide sequence: TGTGCCAGCGAGAGGCCACTAGCGGGCACAGATACGCAGTATTTT. Protein sequence: CASERPLAGTDTQYF.

V usage is TRBV6-5 and J usage is TRBJ1-1; D is unclear. This CDR3 has 15 amino acids. Germline V CDR1 and CDR2: MNHEY, SVGAGI. Deletions cut 7 bases from V and 1 base from J, with 16 bases between. This chain's CDR3 is CASKINLPGNTEAFF. The CDR3 nucleotides read TGTGCCAGCAAAATAAATCTGCCCGGGAACACTGAAGCTTTCTTT.

The V call is TRBV5-4, the J call TRBJ1-3; tentative D call: TRBD1 (6 bases). V lost 2 bases and J 0 bases, leaving 12 bases between the germline ends. Looked up from germline, CDR1 is SGHNT and CDR2 is YYREEE (reference sequence). This CDR3 is built from 16 residues. CDR3 nucleotides: TGTGCCAGCAGCTTCGAAGGACAGACCTCTGGAAACACCATATATTTT. Residues: CASSFEGQTSGNTIYF.

The gene calls are TRBV7-2 and TRBJ2-3, with no clear D. Germline lookup yields CDR1 SGHTA and CDR2 FQGNSA. The CDR3 loop spans 13 amino acids. V lost 5 bases, J lost 1 base, and 7 bases lay in between. This chain's CDR3 is CASSRLRTDTQYF. CDR3 DNA sequence: TGTGCCAGCAGCCGACTCCGCACAGATACGCAGTATTTT.

The rearrangement links TRBV6-5 to TRBJ2-5; TRBD1 is a possible D gene (6 bases). The CDR3 has 13 amino acids. Germline V lookup: CDR1 MNHEY, CDR2 SVGAGI. V gave up 5 bases and J gave up 4 bases, with 11 bases separating them. Written as DNA, the CDR3 is TGTGCCAGCAGTCCCAGGGGTGGAGAGACCCAGTACTTC. Translating it yields CASSPRGGETQYF.

In DNA form, the CDR3 reads TGTGCCAGCTCACCAAATCAAGAGACCCAGTACTTC. This encodes CASSPNQETQYF. The chain employs TRBV18 and TRBJ2-5; D is unclear. The CDR3 has 12 residues. In germline, CDR1 is KGHSH, CDR2 LQKENI. Trimming took 2 bases from V and 2 from J, leaving 3 bases between them.

CDR3 bases: TGTGCCAGCAGCTTGGGGGTGTCCCAAGAGACCCAGTACTTC. Translating it yields CASSLGVSQETQYF. The rearrangement joins TRBV5-6 to TRBJ2-5, with unresolved D. CDR1 is SGHDT, CDR2 YYEEEE, per germline. Trimming took 0 bases from V and 1 from J, leaving 7 bases between them. CDR3 length equals 14 residues.

The CDR3 sequence is CAWTEAVTYNEQFF. CDR3 DNA: TGTGCCTGGACTGAGGCGGTGACCTACAATGAGCAGTTCTTC. The chain carries TRBV30 and TRBJ2-1; D not certain. Germline lookup yields CDR1 GTSNPN and CDR2 SVGIG (reference sequence). Trimming left V 4 bases short and J 2 bases short, with 12 bases between. CDR3 length equals 14 residues.

In its sample, this clone was seen once. This rearrangement joins TRBV5-1 to TRBJ1-3, with D possibly TRBD1 on 5 matching bases. Looked up from germline, CDR1 is SGHRS and CDR2 is YFSETQ. The CDR3 has 16 amino acids. The V end lost 0 bases, the J end lost 2 bases, and 12 bases lay between the germline ends. CDR3 in DNA: TGCGCCAGCAGCTTGGTGCCGACAGAAGCTGGAAACACCATATATTTT. The encoded protein is CASSLVPTEAGNTIYF.

The genes are TRBV7-8 and TRBJ1-2; 7 positions match TRBD1. The CDR3 runs 16 residues. In germline, CDR1 is SGHVS, CDR2 FQNEAQ. V shed 2 bases and J 0 bases; nucleotides not matched to a gene: 6. CDR3 protein: CASSLRGDRPNYGYTF. DNA of the CDR3: TGTGCCAGCAGCTTAAGGGGGGACAGACCTAACTATGGCTACACCTTC.